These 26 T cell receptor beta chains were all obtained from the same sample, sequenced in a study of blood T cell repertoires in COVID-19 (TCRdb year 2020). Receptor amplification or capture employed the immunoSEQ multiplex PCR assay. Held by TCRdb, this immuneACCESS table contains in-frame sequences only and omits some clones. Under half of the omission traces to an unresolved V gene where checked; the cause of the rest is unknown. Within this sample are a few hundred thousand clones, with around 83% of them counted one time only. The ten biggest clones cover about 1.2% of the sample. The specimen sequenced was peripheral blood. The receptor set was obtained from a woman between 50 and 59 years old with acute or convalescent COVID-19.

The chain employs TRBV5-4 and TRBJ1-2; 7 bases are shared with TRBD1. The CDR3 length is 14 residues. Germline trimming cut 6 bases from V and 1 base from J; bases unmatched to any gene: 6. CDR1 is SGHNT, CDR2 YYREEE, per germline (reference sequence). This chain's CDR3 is CASTPGQINYGYTF. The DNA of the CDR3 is TGTGCCAGCACCCCGGGACAGATTAACTATGGCTACACCTTC.

CDR3: CASSTGHLNTGELFF. Written as DNA, the CDR3 is TGTGCCAGCAGCACGGGACATCTGAACACCGGGGAGCTGTTTTTT. The chain links TRBV5-5 to TRBJ2-2; D possibly corresponds to TRBD1 (6 bases). Trimming took off 4 bases at V and 1 base at J, with 11 bases between the two ends. The CDR3 totals 15 residues. Germline-derived CDR1 and CDR2 are SGHKS and YYEKEE (reference sequence).

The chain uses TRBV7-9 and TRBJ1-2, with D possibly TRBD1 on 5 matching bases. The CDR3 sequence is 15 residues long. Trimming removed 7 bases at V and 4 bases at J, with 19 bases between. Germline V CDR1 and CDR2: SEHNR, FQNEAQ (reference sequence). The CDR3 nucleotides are TGTGCCAGCACCCCTTGGACACGACTCCGCTATGGCTACACCTTC. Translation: CASTPWTRLRYGYTF.

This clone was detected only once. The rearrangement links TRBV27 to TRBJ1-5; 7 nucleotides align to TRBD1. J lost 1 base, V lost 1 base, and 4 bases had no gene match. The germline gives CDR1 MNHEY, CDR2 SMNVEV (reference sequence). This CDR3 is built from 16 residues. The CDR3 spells CASSLLARGSNQPQHF. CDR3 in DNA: TGTGCCAGCAGTTTATTGGCCAGGGGGAGCAATCAGCCCCAGCATTTT.

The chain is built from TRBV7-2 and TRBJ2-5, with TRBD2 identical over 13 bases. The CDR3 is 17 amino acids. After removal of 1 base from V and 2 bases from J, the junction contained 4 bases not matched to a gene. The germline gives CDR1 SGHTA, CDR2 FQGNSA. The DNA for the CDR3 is TGTGCCAGCAGCTTAGTCGGGACTAGCGGGGCTCAAGAGACCCAGTACTTC. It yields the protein CASSLVGTSGAQETQYF.

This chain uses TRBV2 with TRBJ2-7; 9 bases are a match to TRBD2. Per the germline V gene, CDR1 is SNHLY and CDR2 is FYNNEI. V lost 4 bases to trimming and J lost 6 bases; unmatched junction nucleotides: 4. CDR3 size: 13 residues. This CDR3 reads CASSASGVGEQYV. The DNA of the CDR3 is TGTGCCAGCAGTGCTAGCGGGGTAGGCGAGCAGTACGTC.

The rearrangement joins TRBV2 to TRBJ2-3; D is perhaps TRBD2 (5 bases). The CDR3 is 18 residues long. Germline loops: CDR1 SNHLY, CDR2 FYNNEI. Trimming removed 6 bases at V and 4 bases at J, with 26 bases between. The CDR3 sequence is CASRGFSGGQTLSDTQYF. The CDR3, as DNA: TGTGCCAGCAGGGGGTTTTCGGGCGGGCAAACCCTATCAGATACGCAGTATTTT.

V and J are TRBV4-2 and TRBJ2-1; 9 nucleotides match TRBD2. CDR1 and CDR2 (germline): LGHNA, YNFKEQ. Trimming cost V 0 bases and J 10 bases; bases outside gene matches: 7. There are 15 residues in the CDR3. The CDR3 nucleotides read TGTGCCAGCAGCCAAGATTTTCTAGCGGGAAGCGAGCAGTTCTTC. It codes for CASSQDFLAGSEQFF.

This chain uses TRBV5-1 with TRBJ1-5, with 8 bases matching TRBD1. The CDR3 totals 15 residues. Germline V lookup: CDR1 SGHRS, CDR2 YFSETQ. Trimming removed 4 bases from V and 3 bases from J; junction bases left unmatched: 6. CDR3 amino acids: CASSDGTGLNQPQHF. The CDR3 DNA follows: TGCGCCAGCAGCGACGGGACAGGCCTCAATCAGCCCCAGCATTTT.

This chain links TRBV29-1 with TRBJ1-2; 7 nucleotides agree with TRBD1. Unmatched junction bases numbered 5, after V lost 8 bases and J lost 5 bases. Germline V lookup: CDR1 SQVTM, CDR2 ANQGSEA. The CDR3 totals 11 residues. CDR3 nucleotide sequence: TGCAGCCTTAAACAGGGGTATGGCTACACCTTC. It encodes CSLKQGYGYTF.

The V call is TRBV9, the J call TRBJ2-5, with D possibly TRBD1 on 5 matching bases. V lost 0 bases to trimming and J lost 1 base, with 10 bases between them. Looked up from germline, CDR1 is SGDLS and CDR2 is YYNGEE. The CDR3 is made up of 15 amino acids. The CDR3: CASSVEPGPQETQYF. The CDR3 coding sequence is TGTGCCAGCAGCGTAGAACCAGGGCCCCAAGAGACCCAGTACTTC.

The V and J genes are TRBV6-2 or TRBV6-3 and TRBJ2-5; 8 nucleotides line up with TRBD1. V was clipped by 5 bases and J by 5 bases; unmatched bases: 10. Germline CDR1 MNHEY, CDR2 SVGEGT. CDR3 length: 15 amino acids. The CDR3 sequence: CASSIDRGAWETQYF. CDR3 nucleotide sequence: TGTGCCAGCAGTATAGACAGGGGAGCGTGGGAGACCCAGTACTTC.

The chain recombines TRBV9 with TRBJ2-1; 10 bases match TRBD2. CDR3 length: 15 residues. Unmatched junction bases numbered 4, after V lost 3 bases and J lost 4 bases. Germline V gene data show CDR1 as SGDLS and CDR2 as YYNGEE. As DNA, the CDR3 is TGTGCCAGCAGCGCAAAGCGGGGGGGGTACAATGAGCAGTTCTTC. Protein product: CASSAKRGGYNEQFF.

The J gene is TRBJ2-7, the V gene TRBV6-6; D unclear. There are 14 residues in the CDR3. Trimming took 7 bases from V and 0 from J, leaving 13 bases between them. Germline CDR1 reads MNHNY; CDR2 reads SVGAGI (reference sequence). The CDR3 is CASIQNLNSYEQYF. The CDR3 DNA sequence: TGTGCCAGCATTCAGAACCTTAACTCCTACGAGCAGTACTTC.

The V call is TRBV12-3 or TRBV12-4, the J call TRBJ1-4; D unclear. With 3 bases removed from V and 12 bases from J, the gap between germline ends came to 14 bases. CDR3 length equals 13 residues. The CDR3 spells CASSFGGREELFF. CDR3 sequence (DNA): TGTGCCAGCAGTTTCGGCGGTAGAGAGGAACTGTTTTTT.

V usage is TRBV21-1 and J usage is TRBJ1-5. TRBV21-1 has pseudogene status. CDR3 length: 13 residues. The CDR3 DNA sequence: TGTGCCACTAGACGGCATAGCAATCAGCCCCAGCATTTT. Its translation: CATRRHSNQPQHF.

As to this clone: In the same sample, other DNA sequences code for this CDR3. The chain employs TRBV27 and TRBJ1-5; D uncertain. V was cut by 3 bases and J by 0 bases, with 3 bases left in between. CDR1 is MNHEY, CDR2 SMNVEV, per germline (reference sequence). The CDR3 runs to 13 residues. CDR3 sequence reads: CASSFSSNQPQHF. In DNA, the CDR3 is TGTGCCAGCAGTTTCTCTAGCAATCAGCCCCAGCATTTT.

CDR3 region: CASSWIRVSGNTIYF. DNA for the CDR3: TGCGCCAGCAGCTGGATCCGGGTATCTGGAAACACCATATATTTT. J is TRBJ1-3 and V is TRBV5-1; unclear D gene. Germline assignment: CDR1 SGHRS and CDR2 YFSETQ. CDR3 length equals 15 residues. V gave up 3 bases and J gave up 1 base, with 11 bases separating them.

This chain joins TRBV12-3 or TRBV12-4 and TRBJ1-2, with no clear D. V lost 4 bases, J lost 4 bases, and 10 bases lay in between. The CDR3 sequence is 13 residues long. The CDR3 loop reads CASSSGPFYGYTF. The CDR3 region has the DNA TGTGCCAGCAGTTCGGGTCCCTTCTATGGCTACACCTTC.

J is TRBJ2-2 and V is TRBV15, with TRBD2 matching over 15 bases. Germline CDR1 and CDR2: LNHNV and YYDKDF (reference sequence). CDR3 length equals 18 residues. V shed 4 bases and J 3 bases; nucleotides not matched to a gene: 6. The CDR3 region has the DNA TGTGCCACCAGCATAGGACTAGCGGGAGGGCCGGACACCGGGGAGCTGTTTTTT. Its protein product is CATSIGLAGGPDTGELFF.

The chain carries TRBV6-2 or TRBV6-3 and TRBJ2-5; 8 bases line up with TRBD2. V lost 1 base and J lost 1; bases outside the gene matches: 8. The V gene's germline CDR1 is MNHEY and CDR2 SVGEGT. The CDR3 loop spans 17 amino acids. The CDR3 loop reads CASSYLPPAGGQETQYF. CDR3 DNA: TGTGCCAGCAGTTACTTACCTCCGGCGGGAGGCCAAGAGACCCAGTACTTC.

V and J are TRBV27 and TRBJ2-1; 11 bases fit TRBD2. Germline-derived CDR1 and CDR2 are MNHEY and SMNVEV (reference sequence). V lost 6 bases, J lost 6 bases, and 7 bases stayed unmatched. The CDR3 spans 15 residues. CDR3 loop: CASSPIAGGINEQFF. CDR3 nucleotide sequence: TGTGCCAGCAGCCCAATAGCGGGAGGGATCAATGAGCAGTTCTTC.

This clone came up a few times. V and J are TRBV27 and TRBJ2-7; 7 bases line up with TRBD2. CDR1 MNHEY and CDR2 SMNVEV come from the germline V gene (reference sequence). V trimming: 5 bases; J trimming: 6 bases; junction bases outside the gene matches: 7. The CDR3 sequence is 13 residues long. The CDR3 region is CASSLSGTTEQYV. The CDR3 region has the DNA TGTGCCAGCAGTCTCTCCGGGACTACCGAGCAGTACGTC.

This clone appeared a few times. The chain's CDR3 is CASSPMTAYNEQFF. The CDR3 DNA sequence: TGTGCCAGCAGCCCCATGACAGCCTACAATGAGCAGTTCTTC. The rearrangement links TRBV3-1 (or the pseudogene TRBV3-2) to TRBJ2-1; a possible D gene is TRBD1 (5 bases). CDR1 is LGHDT and CDR2 is YNNKEL in the germline V gene (reference sequence). The CDR3 runs 14 residues. The V end lost 4 bases, the J end lost 2 bases, and 9 bases lay between the germline ends.

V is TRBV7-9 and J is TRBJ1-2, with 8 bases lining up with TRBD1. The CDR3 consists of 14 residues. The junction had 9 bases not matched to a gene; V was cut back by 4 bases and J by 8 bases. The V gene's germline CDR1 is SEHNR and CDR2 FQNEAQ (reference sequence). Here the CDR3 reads CASSSDRAMGGYTF. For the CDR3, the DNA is TGTGCCAGCAGCTCGGACAGGGCGATGGGGGGCTACACCTTC. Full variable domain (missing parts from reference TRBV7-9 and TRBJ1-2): DTGVSQNPRHKITKRGQNVTFRCDPISEHNRLYWYRQTLGQGPEFLTYFQNEAQLEKSRLLSDRFSAERPKGSFSTLEIQRTEQGDSAMYLCASSSDRAMGGYTFGSGTRLTVV.

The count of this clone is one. CDR3 DNA sequence: TGTGCCAGTAGTCCCCATCTGGAGAGCTCTGGAAACACCATATATTTT. The encoded protein is CASSPHLESSGNTIYF. J is TRBJ1-3 and V is TRBV19; D ambiguous. Germline lookup yields CDR1 LNHDA and CDR2 SQIVND (reference sequence). The V gene lost 5 bases and the J gene lost 0 bases, with 14 bases spanning the gap. The CDR3 is 16 residues long.